Listed here are 30 T cell receptor beta chains from one sample, sequenced in a study of blood T cell repertoires in COVID-19. The assay was immunoSEQ multiplex PCR, and TCRdb's table has in-frame clones only and misses some. The sample consists of 200,000 to 300,000 clones, about 86% of them appearing once. Sample: peripheral blood. The receptor source for this set is a man aged 25 to 40 with active or convalescent COVID-19.

The chain carries TRBV2 and TRBJ2-2; D remains unclear. The V gene's germline CDR1 is SNHLY and CDR2 FYNNEI. With 3 bases removed from V and 4 bases from J, the gap between germline ends came to 12 bases. This CDR3 has 15 residues. CDR3 sequence (DNA): TGTGCCAGCAGTGAGACTGCCGCGAGCACCGGGGAGCTGTTTTTT. It translates to CASSETAASTGELFF.

The rearrangement uses TRBV6-5 and TRBJ1-2; D unclear. The CDR3 contains 11 residues. With 7 bases removed from V and 8 bases from J, the gap between germline ends came to 11 bases. In germline, CDR1 is MNHEY, CDR2 SVGAGI. The CDR3 sequence: CASMRIQGYTF. DNA of the CDR3: TGTGCCAGCATGCGGATTCAGGGCTACACCTTC.

The chain carries TRBV7-9 and TRBJ1-1, with D perhaps TRBD1 (6 bases). The germline gives CDR1 SEHNR, CDR2 FQNEAQ (reference sequence). This CDR3 has 13 residues. V was cut by 5 bases and J by 4 bases, with 11 bases left in between. The CDR3 is CASSPPGATEAFF. CDR3 DNA: TGTGCCAGCAGCCCTCCAGGGGCCACTGAAGCTTTCTTT.

This chain connects TRBV15 to TRBJ2-7, with 9 bases lining up with TRBD1. CDR3 length equals 14 residues. Germline V gene lookup returns CDR1 LNHNV and CDR2 YYDKDF (reference sequence). V lost 5 bases to trimming and J lost 1 base; unmatched junction nucleotides: 3. The CDR3 is CATSAGTGSYEQYF. In DNA form, the CDR3 reads TGTGCCACCAGCGCCGGGACAGGGTCCTACGAGCAGTACTTC.

The chain joins TRBV4-1 to TRBJ2-3, with 9 bases matching TRBD2. Looked up from germline, CDR1 is MGHRA and CDR2 is YSYEKL. This CDR3 contains 18 residues. The V gene end was trimmed by 1 base and the J gene end by 3 bases; junction bases not matched to a gene: 11. The CDR3 region is CASSQVLGAGGRTDTQYF. The CDR3 DNA reads as TGCGCCAGCAGCCAAGTATTGGGAGCGGGGGGCAGAACAGATACGCAGTATTTT.

The V gene is TRBV10-1, the J gene TRBJ2-7; the D gene is possibly TRBD1 (6 bases). CDR3 size: 17 residues. The V end lost 0 bases, the J end lost 4 bases, and 19 bases lay between the germline ends. Germline CDR1 and CDR2: WNHNN and SYGVQD (reference sequence). CDR3 nucleotide sequence: TGCGCCAGCAGTGAGTCGAGCCTGGCACAGGGTGAGTACGAGCAGTACTTC. Its translation: CASSESSLAQGEYEQYF.

The chain employs TRBV12-5 and TRBJ2-7; 7 bases align to TRBD1. Germline V lookup: CDR1 LGHNT, CDR2 FRNRAP. The CDR3 sequence is 14 residues long. The junction had 10 bases not matched to a gene; V was cut back by 2 bases and J by 9 bases. Written as DNA, the CDR3 is TGTGCTAGTGGTTTGATGACACAGGGGAAGGGGCAGTACTTC. Translating it yields CASGLMTQGKGQYF.

Only one count was recorded for this clone. The V gene is TRBV4-2, the J gene TRBJ1-5, with D perhaps TRBD1 (5 bases). The ends were cut back, 0 bases at V and 5 bases at J, with 17 bases in the middle. The CDR3 covers 17 residues. The germline V gene has CDR1 LGHNA and CDR2 YNFKEQ. The CDR3 is CASSQDLKGLRDQPQHF. CDR3 in DNA: TGTGCCAGCAGCCAAGATCTGAAGGGGCTTAGGGATCAGCCCCAGCATTTT.

The chain uses TRBV2 and TRBJ2-3, with D tentatively TRBD2 (5 bases). CDR3 size: 14 residues. Trimming removed 6 bases at V and 6 bases at J, with 16 bases between. The V gene's germline CDR1 is SNHLY and CDR2 FYNNEI. CDR3 sequence (DNA): TGTGCCAGCAGCGTGACCGCGGGCCTCGATACGCAGTATTTT. Translation: CASSVTAGLDTQYF. The full variable domain, in which reference TRBV2 and TRBJ2-3 provide the parts outside the CDR3, is EPEVTQTPSHQVTQMGQEVILRCVPISNHLYFYWYRQILGQKVEFLVSFYNNEISEKSEIFDDQFSVERPDGSNFTLKIRSTKLEDSAMYFCASSVTAGLDTQYFGPGTRLTVL.

The chain links TRBV12-5 to TRBJ1-5; perhaps TRBD1 as D (5 bases). CDR3 length: 14 residues. Germline V lookup: CDR1 LGHNT, CDR2 FRNRAP. V was clipped by 6 bases and J by 1 base, with 10 bases between them. CDR3 nucleotide sequence: TGTGCTAGTGGACCGGACACAAGCAATCAGCCCCAGCATTTT. It encodes CASGPDTSNQPQHF.

The chain is built from TRBV4-2 and TRBJ2-1; 13 bases align to TRBD2. CDR1 and CDR2 from the germline V gene are LGHNA and YNFKEQ. There are 17 residues in the CDR3. V was pared by 0 bases and J by 6 bases, with 5 bases of the junction left unmatched. The CDR3 is CASSQEVTSGGRNEQFF. DNA of the CDR3: TGTGCCAGCAGCCAAGAAGTGACTAGCGGGGGGCGCAATGAGCAGTTCTTC.

CDR3 residues: CARPGQGAMNTEAFF. The CDR3 nucleotides read TGTGCCAGACCGGGACAGGGGGCGATGAACACTGAAGCTTTCTTT. The chain recombines TRBV6-5 with TRBJ1-1; 12 nucleotides align to TRBD1. The CDR3 has 15 amino acids. V shed 9 bases, J shed 0 bases, and the junction held 5 bases outside the gene matches. Germline lookup yields CDR1 MNHEY and CDR2 SVGAGI.

This clone has just one count. The V gene is TRBV7-2, the J gene TRBJ2-1, with 9 bases fitting TRBD1. Losses at the gene ends were 5 bases for V and 9 bases for J; bases not matched to a gene: 14. Germline values: CDR1 SGHTA, CDR2 FQGNSA. The CDR3 has 16 residues. CDR3 protein: CASSTVGQGIWSEQFF. The CDR3 nucleotides are TGTGCCAGCAGCACCGTCGGACAGGGGATATGGAGTGAGCAGTTCTTC.

The gene calls are TRBV9 and TRBJ2-2; maybe TRBD2 (5 bases). Germline lookup yields CDR1 SGDLS and CDR2 YYNGEE. V was trimmed by 3 bases and J by 2 bases, leaving 11 bases between them. CDR3 length equals 15 residues. The chain's CDR3 is CASSAGVSNTGELFF. The DNA for the CDR3 is TGTGCCAGCAGCGCCGGGGTGTCCAACACCGGGGAGCTGTTTTTT.

The chain is built from TRBV5-4 and TRBJ1-4; D gene unclear. The V end lost 4 bases, the J end lost 1 base, and 5 bases lay between the germline ends. This CDR3 comprises 13 residues. CDR1 and CDR2 (germline): SGHNT, YYREEE (reference sequence). The CDR3, as DNA: TGTGCCAGCAGCGACATAACTAATGAAAAACTGTTTTTT. It codes for CASSDITNEKLFF.

This rearrangement joins TRBV4-3 to TRBJ1-2; no clear D gene. Germline V gene data show CDR1 as LGHNA and CDR2 as YSLEER. The CDR3 contains 15 residues. V lost 0 bases and J lost 2, with 10 bases in between. In nucleotides, the CDR3 is TGCGCCAGCAGCCAAGATTCCCGCGGGAACTATGGCTACACCTTC. Amino acid sequence: CASSQDSRGNYGYTF.

This clone has only a few counts. V gene TRBV7-9 combines with J gene TRBJ2-6; D is perhaps TRBD1 (5 bases). In germline, CDR1 is SEHNR, CDR2 FQNEAQ (reference sequence). V shed 5 bases and J shed 1 base, with 12 bases lying between them. The CDR3 spans 16 residues. Here the CDR3 DNA reads TGTGCCAGCAGCGCCCGACAGTTATCTGGGGCCAACGTCCTGACTTTC. This codes for CASSARQLSGANVLTF. The variable domain in full, completed from reference TRBV7-9 and TRBJ2-6, reads DTGVSQNPRHKITKRGQNVTFRCDPISEHNRLYWYRQTLGQGPEFLTYFQNEAQLEKSRLLSDRFSAERPKGSFSTLEIQRTEQGDSAMYLCASSARQLSGANVLTFGAGSRLTVL.

CDR3 protein: CASGDRAGNTIYF. The CDR3 DNA sequence: TGTGCCAGCGGGGACAGGGCTGGAAACACCATATATTTT. The chain links TRBV7-8 to TRBJ1-3, with 9 nucleotides matching TRBD1. The CDR3 contains 13 residues. The germline V gene has CDR1 SGHVS and CDR2 FQNEAQ. Trimming took 8 bases from V and 2 from J; bases not matched to a gene: 1.

This chain joins TRBV6-5 and TRBJ1-3; no clear D. Germline CDR1 and CDR2: MNHEY and SVGAGI. Trimming stripped 0 bases from V and 5 bases from J, with 11 bases between. This CDR3 has 15 amino acids. The CDR3 DNA follows: TGTGCCAGCAGTTACTCTTCGGAGCTAAGAAACACCATATATTTT. Translating it yields CASSYSSELRNTIYF.

This chain uses TRBV4-2 with TRBJ2-5, with 9 positions matching TRBD2. V dropped 3 bases and J dropped 2; count of bases not matched to a gene: 4. This CDR3 is 15 amino acids long. Germline assignment: CDR1 LGHNA and CDR2 YNFKEQ. The DNA for the CDR3 is TGTGCCAGCAGCCAGCTAGCGGGGAATCAAGAGACCCAGTACTTC. Translating it yields CASSQLAGNQETQYF.

The CDR3 spells CASSYGEGTEAFF. Here the CDR3 DNA reads TGTGCCAGCAGCTACGGGGAGGGTACTGAAGCTTTCTTT. The chain combines TRBV11-3 with TRBJ1-1; no clear D gene. The CDR3 covers 13 residues. Germline V gene sequence: CDR1 SGHNT, CDR2 YENEEA. Trimming took 4 bases from V and 5 from J, leaving 11 bases between them.

The J gene is TRBJ1-5, the V gene TRBV4-1, with a possible D match to TRBD1 (6 bases). Trimming took off 5 bases at V and 7 bases at J, with 12 bases between the two ends. There are 13 residues in the CDR3. Germline V CDR1 and CDR2: MGHRA, YSYEKL. The DNA for the CDR3 is TGCGCCAGCAGCAACTTACAGGGACAGCCCCAGCATTTT. Its translation: CASSNLQGQPQHF.

This chain uses TRBV7-9 with TRBJ2-7; TRBD1 matches 11 bases. Unmatched junction bases numbered 6, after V lost 5 bases and J lost 3 bases. This CDR3 is 15 amino acids long. Germline V gene lookup returns CDR1 SEHNR and CDR2 FQNEAQ (reference sequence). CDR3 bases: TGTGCCAGCAGCGGACAGGGGGCCGGCCTCTACGAGCAGTACTTC. Translating it yields CASSGQGAGLYEQYF.

J is TRBJ2-1 and V is TRBV27, with 9 bases matching TRBD2. V shed 1 base, J shed 10 bases, and the junction held 11 bases outside the gene matches. The CDR3 has 16 residues. CDR1 MNHEY and CDR2 SMNVEV come from the germline V gene (reference sequence). CDR3 sequence (DNA): TGTGCCAGCAGTTTATTGGGCGGGGGGGTACCAATGGAGCAGTTCTTC. This encodes CASSLLGGGVPMEQFF.

J is TRBJ2-1 and V is TRBV19, with TRBD2 identical over 9 bases. Germline V lookup: CDR1 LNHDA, CDR2 SQIVND (reference sequence). J was trimmed by 9 bases and V by 7 bases; bases with no gene match: 10. This CDR3 has 14 residues. Written as DNA, the CDR3 is TGTGCCAGTACCCCTGCGGGGGGGCCTGGTGAGCAGTTCTTC. Residues: CASTPAGGPGEQFF. The whole variable domain, remainder taken from reference TRBV19 and TRBJ2-1, is DGGITQSPKYLFRKEGQNVTLSCEQNLNHDAMYWYRQDPGQGLRLIYYSQIVNDFQKGDIAEGYSVSREKKESFPLTVTSAQKNPTAFYLCASTPAGGPGEQFFGPGTRLTVL.

This rearrangement joins TRBV18 to TRBJ1-4; D is perhaps TRBD1 (5 bases). Germline V gene data show CDR1 as KGHSH and CDR2 as LQKENI. The length of the CDR3 is 15 residues. Trimming left V 6 bases short and J 4 bases short, with 15 bases between. The CDR3, as DNA: TGTGCCAGCTCGCGGGGGGACGGAGGTAATGAAAAACTGTTTTTT. This translates into CASSRGDGGNEKLFF.

V is TRBV6-5 and J is TRBJ2-2, with a weak D call TRBD1 (6 bases). The CDR3 loop spans 16 amino acids. Trimming took off 2 bases at V and 1 base at J, with 11 bases between the two ends. CDR1 and CDR2 (germline): MNHEY, SVGAGI. CDR3 loop: CASSYVGQWNTGELFF. DNA for the CDR3: TGTGCCAGCAGTTACGTCGGACAGTGGAACACCGGGGAGCTGTTTTTT.

V and J are TRBV5-1 and TRBJ2-7; D is unresolved. V lost 0 bases and J lost 4, with 11 bases in between. Germline V CDR1 and CDR2: SGHRS, YFSETQ. The CDR3 extends over 14 amino acids. CDR3 residues: CASSLAPPGYEQYF. In nucleotides, the CDR3 is TGCGCCAGCAGCTTGGCCCCTCCCGGGTACGAGCAGTACTTC.

The V call is TRBV27, the J call TRBJ1-4, with D tentatively TRBD1 (5 bases). The germline V gene has CDR1 MNHEY and CDR2 SMNVEV (reference sequence). This CDR3 contains 14 residues. The V end was cut by 8 bases, the J end by 3 bases, with 13 bases between. The DNA for the CDR3 is TGTGCCAGCTGGACCCCGGGGGCTAATGAAAAACTGTTTTTT. It is translated as CASWTPGANEKLFF.

In its sample, this clone was seen a few times. This chain joins TRBV5-1 and TRBJ2-7; 9 nucleotides align to TRBD1. CDR1 and CDR2 (germline): SGHRS, YFSETQ. V shed 2 bases and J 5 bases; nucleotides not matched to a gene: 5. This CDR3 is 14 amino acids long. The CDR3 loop reads CASSLQGAGNEQYF. In DNA form, the CDR3 reads TGCGCCAGCAGCTTACAGGGGGCCGGCAACGAGCAGTACTTC.